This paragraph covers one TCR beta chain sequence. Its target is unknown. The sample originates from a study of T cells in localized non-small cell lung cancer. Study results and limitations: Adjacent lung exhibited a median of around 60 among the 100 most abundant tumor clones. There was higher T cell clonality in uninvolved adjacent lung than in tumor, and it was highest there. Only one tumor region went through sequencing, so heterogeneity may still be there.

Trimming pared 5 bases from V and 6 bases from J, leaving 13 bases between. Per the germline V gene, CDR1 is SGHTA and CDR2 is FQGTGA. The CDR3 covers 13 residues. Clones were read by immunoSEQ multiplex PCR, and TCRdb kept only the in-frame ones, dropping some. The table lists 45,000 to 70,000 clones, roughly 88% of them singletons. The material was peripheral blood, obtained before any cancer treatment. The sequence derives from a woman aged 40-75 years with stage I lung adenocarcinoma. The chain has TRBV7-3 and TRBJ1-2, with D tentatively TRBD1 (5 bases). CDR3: CASSLTAGNGYTF. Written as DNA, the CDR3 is TGTGCCAGCAGCCTCACGGCAGGGAATGGCTACACCTTC.